The present T cell receptor (beta chain) was sequenced within a study of T-cell memory formation after mild COVID-19. Study in general: Largely donor-specific sequence clusters came from two donors.

TCRdb itself ran the 5' RACE reads through MiXCR, one entry per CDR3 protein. The data hold around 210,000 distinct CDR3 sequences, with over 9% observed a single time. Worth noting for this clonotype: The target antigen is unknown.

V was trimmed by 2 bases and J by 1 base, leaving 15 bases between them. Germline V CDR1 and CDR2: ENHRY, SYGVKD. The CDR3 is made up of 16 amino acids. Study outcomes and limitations: Of the contracting clones, CD4+ ones lay mainly in CM and EM, and CD8+ ones in EMRA. Balance between CD4 and CD8 was seen in clones contracting day 15 to 85, and a CD4+ lean was seen in later expanders.

The sequence was collected from a man in his late teens or twenties who had mild COVID-19 (a few samples of this study predate the infection). Cell type and time point are not known. This chain uses TRBV10-3 with TRBJ2-7; weak D call: TRBD2 (6 bases). The sample consisted of PBMCs or a T cell subset sorted from them (not recorded which). The CDR3 sequence is CAISERRVGGSYEQYF. CDR3 DNA sequence: TGTGCCATCAGTGAGAGGAGGGTCGGCGGATCCTACGAGCAGTACTTC.